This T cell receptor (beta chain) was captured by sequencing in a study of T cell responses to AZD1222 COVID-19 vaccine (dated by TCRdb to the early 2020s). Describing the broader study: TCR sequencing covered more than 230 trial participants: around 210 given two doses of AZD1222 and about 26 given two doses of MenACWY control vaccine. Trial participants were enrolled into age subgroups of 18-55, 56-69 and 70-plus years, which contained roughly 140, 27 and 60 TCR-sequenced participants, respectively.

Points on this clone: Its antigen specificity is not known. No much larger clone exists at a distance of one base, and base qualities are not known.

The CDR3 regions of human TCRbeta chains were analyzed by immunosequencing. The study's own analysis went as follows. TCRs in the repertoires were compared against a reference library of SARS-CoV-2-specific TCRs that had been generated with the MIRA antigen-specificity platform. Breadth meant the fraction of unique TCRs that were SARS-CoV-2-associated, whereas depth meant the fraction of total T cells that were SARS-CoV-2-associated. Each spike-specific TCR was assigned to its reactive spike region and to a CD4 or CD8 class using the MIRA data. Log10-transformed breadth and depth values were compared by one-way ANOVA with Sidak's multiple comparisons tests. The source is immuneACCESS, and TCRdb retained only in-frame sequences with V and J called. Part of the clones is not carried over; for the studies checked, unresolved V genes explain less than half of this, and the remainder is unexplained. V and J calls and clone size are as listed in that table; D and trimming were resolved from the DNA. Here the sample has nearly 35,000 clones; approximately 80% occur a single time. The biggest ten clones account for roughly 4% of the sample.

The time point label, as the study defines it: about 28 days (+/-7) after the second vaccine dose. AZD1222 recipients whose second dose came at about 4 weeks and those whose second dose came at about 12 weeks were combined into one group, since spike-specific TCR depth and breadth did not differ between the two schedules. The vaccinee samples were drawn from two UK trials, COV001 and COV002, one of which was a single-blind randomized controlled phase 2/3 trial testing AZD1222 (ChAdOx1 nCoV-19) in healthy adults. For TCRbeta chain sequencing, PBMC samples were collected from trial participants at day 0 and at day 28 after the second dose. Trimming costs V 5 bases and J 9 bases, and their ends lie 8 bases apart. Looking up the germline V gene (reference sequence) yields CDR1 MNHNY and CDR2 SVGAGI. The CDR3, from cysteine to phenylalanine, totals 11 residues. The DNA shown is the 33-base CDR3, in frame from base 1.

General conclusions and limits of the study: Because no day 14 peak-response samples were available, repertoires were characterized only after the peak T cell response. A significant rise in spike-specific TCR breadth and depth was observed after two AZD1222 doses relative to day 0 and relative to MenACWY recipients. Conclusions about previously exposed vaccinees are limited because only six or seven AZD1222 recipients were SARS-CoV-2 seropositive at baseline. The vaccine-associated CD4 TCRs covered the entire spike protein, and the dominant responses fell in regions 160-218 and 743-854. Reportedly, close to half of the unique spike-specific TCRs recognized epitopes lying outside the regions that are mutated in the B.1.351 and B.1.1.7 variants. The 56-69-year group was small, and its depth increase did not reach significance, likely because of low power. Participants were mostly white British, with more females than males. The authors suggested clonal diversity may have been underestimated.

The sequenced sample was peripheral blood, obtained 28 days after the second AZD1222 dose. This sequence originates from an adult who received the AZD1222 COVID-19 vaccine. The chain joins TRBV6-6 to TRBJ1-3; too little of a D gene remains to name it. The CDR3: CASSDDRTIYF. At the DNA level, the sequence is TGTGCCAGCAGTGACGACCGCACCATATATTTT.